One sample yielded the 9 T cell receptor beta chains listed below, sequenced in a study of radiation and T cells in renal cell carcinoma. Time point described: blood 2 weeks post-SBRT. As to treatment: 15 Gy SBRT to primary tumor, nephrectomy 4 weeks later. Sequencing was performed with immunoSEQ multiplex PCR; in TCRdb, only in-frame clones are kept and a portion is missing. The sample records 150,000 or so clones, roughly 86% being singletons. The material was blood, obtained from a patient whose treatment included radiotherapy and nephrectomy. The receptors shown here come from a woman aged 50 to 60 with renal cell carcinoma.

The chain combines TRBV7-9 with TRBJ2-2, with a tentative D call TRBD2 (5 bases). V was pared by 1 base and J by 1 base, with 10 bases between. Germline CDR1 and CDR2: SEHNR and FQNEAQ (reference sequence). The CDR3 is 16 residues long. The CDR3 sequence is CASSLGETMNTGELFF. The CDR3 DNA is TGTGCCAGCAGCTTAGGGGAGACTATGAACACCGGGGAGCTGTTTTTT.

This clone came up once. This chain links TRBV7-2 with TRBJ1-5; D perhaps matches TRBD1 (6 bases). Germline V gene data show CDR1 as SGHTA and CDR2 as FQGNSA. There are 15 residues in the CDR3. Trimming removed 6 bases from V and 9 bases from J, with 21 bases in between. This CDR3 reads CASREEQGPGRPQHF. The CDR3 DNA reads TGTGCCAGCAGGGAAGAACAGGGCCCGGGGAGGCCCCAGCATTTT.

J is TRBJ1-1 and V is TRBV6-5, with D tentatively TRBD1 (5 bases). The V gene's germline CDR1 is MNHEY and CDR2 SVGAGI. The CDR3 has 12 residues. Trimming left V 2 bases short and J 9 bases short, with 10 bases between. CDR3 region: CASSYGSGKAFF. The CDR3 DNA reads TGTGCCAGCAGTTACGGTTCAGGGAAAGCTTTCTTT.

CDR3: CASSGRLAGGLETQYF. Here the CDR3 DNA reads TGTGCCAGCAGCGGGCGACTAGCGGGGGGGCTGGAGACCCAGTACTTC. The chain joins TRBV9 to TRBJ2-5; 14 nucleotides line up with TRBD2. V lost 3 bases to trimming and J lost 5 bases; unmatched junction nucleotides: 6. Per germline, CDR1 SGDLS and CDR2 YYNGEE. The length of the CDR3 is 16 residues.

The genes are TRBV2 and TRBJ1-1; possibly TRBD1 for D (6 bases). The ends were cut back, 6 bases at V and 2 bases at J, with 16 bases in the middle. The length of the CDR3 is 15 residues. Germline V CDR1 and CDR2: SNHLY, FYNNEI. This CDR3 reads CASRTQGTGNTEAFF. The CDR3 coding sequence is TGTGCCAGCAGGACACAGGGTACGGGAAACACTGAAGCTTTCTTT.

The chain couples TRBV19 to TRBJ2-3; D perhaps matches TRBD1 (6 bases). Trimming pared 9 bases from V and 1 base from J, leaving 14 bases between. The germline V gene has CDR1 LNHDA and CDR2 SQIVND (reference sequence). The CDR3 runs 14 residues. This CDR3 reads CASGEGGGTDTQYF. As DNA, the CDR3 is TGTGCCAGCGGAGAAGGGGGAGGCACAGATACGCAGTATTTT.

The chain couples TRBV19 to TRBJ2-7; tentatively, D is TRBD1 or TRBD2 (5 bases each). Per germline, CDR1 LNHDA and CDR2 SQIVND (reference sequence). Trimming pared 4 bases from V and 7 bases from J, leaving 14 bases between. The CDR3 has 13 residues. This chain's CDR3 is CASSTNDWGEQYF. The CDR3 nucleotides read TGTGCCAGTAGTACCAATGACTGGGGGGAGCAGTACTTC.

The V and J genes are TRBV9 and TRBJ1-1; no definite D call. CDR3 length: 14 residues. Trimming stripped 0 bases from V and 5 bases from J, with 11 bases between. The germline V gene has CDR1 SGDLS and CDR2 YYNGEE. Here the CDR3 reads CASSVAAEGTEAFF. DNA for the CDR3: TGTGCCAGCAGCGTAGCTGCAGAAGGGACTGAAGCTTTCTTT.

This chain uses TRBV29-1 with TRBJ2-5; D not resolved. The ends were cut back, 2 bases at V and 6 bases at J, with 4 bases in the middle. This CDR3 spans 10 amino acids. Germline CDR1 and CDR2: SQVTM and ANQGSEA. Here the CDR3 reads CSVELQTQYF. The CDR3 DNA sequence: TGCAGCGTTGAATTACAGACCCAGTACTTC.